A single TCR beta chain is shown here with its context. Original handling: Amplification of reference gene primers was used by the study to estimate nucleated cell counts. Produced via immunoSEQ multiplex PCR; TCRdb's table is partial and in-frame only. V and J calls plus clone size are reproduced from that table; the DNA served to infer D and trimming. This sample yields tens of thousands of clones, of which 85% to 95% are seen a single time; approximately 3% belongs to the top ten. The sample originates from a study of blood T cell repertoires in COVID-19. Study summary: The cDNA or gDNA used as material had been derived from T cells, B-cell-depleted T cells, or PBMCs.

CDR3 length: 13 residues. Looked up from germline, CDR1 is KGHDR and CDR2 is SFDVKD. With V trimmed by 3 bases and J by 11 bases, 8 bases remained unmatched. The V and J genes are TRBV24-1 and TRBJ1-2; 7 nucleotides align to TRBD1. Sequenced material: peripheral blood. The receptor's source is a man aged 50 or older with acute or convalescent COVID-19. CDR3 loop: CATSDPGKTGYTF. The DNA for the CDR3 is TGTGCCACCAGTGATCCAGGGAAGACAGGGTACACCTTC.